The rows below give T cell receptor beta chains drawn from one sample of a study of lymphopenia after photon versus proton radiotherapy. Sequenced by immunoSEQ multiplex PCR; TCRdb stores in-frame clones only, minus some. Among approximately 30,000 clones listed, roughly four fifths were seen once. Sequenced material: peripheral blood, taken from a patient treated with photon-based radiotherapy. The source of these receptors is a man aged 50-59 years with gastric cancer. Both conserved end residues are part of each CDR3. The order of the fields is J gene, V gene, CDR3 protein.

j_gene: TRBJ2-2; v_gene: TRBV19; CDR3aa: CASRSGGNTGELFF
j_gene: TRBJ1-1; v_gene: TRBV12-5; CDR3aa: CASGLQGGQGEAFF
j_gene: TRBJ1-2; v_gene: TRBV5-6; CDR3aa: CASSFEGPGYGYTF
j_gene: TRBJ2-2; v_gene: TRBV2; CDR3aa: CASRGGENTGELFF
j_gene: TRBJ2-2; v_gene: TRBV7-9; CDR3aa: CASRAGLITNTGELFF
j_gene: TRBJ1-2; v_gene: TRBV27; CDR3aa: CASRGQRANYGYTF
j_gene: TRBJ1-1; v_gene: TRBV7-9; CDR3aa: CASSPWGGTYTEAFF
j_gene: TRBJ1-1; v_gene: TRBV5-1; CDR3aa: CASSLDRPLGTEAFF
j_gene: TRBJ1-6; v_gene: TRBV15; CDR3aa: CATTYGQEGSPLHF
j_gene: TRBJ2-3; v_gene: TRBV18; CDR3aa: CASSPTLGEVKDTQYF
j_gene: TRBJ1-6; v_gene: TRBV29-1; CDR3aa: CSVKRSDNSPLHF
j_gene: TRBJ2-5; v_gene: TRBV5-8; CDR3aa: CASSPGTHQETQYF
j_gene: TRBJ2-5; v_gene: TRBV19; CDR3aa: CASSIVGGQGGTQYF
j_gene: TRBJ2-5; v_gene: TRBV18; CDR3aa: CASSPQETQYF
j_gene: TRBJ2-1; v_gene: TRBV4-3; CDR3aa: CASSREAGRSYNEQFF
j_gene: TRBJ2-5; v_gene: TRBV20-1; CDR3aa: CSAEQETQYF
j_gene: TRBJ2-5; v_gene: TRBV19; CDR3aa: CASNHGQQETQYF
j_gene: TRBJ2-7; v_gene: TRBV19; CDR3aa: CASSRAGTGAYEQYF
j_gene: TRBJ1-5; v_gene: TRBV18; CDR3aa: CASSLGTPNQPQHF
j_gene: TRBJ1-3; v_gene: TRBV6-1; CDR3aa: CASSEDTRPSVTIYF